These 21 T cell receptor beta chains share one sample of origin, sequenced in a study of cytomegalovirus exposure and HLA in healthy donors. The table came from immunoSEQ multiplex PCR; TCRdb's copy has only in-frame clones and leaves some out. Here the sample spans 55,000 to 75,000 clones, almost 95% being singletons. What was sequenced was PBMCs. These receptors all come from a young man in good health and CMV-seropositive.

The rearrangement links TRBV7-3 to TRBJ2-5; TRBD1 matches at 12 bases. CDR3 size: 16 residues. Per germline, CDR1 SGHTA and CDR2 FQGTGA. The V segment lost 4 bases and the J segment 5 bases; nucleotides outside the gene matches: 8. The CDR3 DNA reads as TGTGCCAGCAGCTCAAACGCCGGGACAGGGGGCGAGACCCAGTACTTC. Its protein is CASSSNAGTGGETQYF.

V gene TRBV10-1 combines with J gene TRBJ2-5; 7 bases are shared with TRBD2. J gave up 5 bases and V 4 bases, and 4 bases lay outside the gene matches. The CDR3 contains 13 residues. Germline V gene sequence: CDR1 WNHNN, CDR2 SYGVQD (reference sequence). CDR3 residues: CASSGEAGETQYF. The CDR3 region has the DNA TGCGCCAGCAGTGGCGAAGCGGGGGAGACCCAGTACTTC.

J is TRBJ2-5 and V is TRBV5-4; D remains ambiguous. The CDR3 is 12 amino acids. Germline V CDR1 and CDR2: SGHNT, YYREEE (reference sequence). The germline V and J ends were trimmed by 2 bases and 4 bases, with 6 bases remaining between them. The CDR3, as DNA: TGTGCCAGCAGCTTTACGGGAGAGACCCAGTACTTC. Encoded protein: CASSFTGETQYF. Combining the CDR3 with reference TRBV5-4 and TRBJ2-5 gives the whole variable domain ETGVTQSPTHLIKTRGQQVTLRCSSQSGHNTVSWYQQALGQGPQFIFQYYREEENGRGNFPPRFSGLQFPNYSSELNVNALELDDSALYLCASSFTGETQYFGPGTRLLVL.

The chain recombines TRBV30 with TRBJ1-2; D is unclear. The CDR3 covers 13 residues. Germline V gives CDR1 GTSNPN, CDR2 SVGIG (reference sequence). The V end was cut by 5 bases, the J end by 5 bases, with 15 bases between. The CDR3 protein is CAWASSLVYGYTF. The CDR3 DNA sequence: TGTGCCTGGGCGTCGAGTTTAGTATATGGCTACACCTTC. Full variable domain (missing parts from reference TRBV30 and TRBJ1-2): SQTIHQWPATLVQPVGSPLSLECTVEGTSNPNLYWYRQAAGRGLQLLFYSVGIGQISSEVPQNLSASRPQDRQFILSSKKLLLSDSGFYLCAWASSLVYGYTFGSGTRLTVV.

The rearrangement uses TRBV11-2 and TRBJ2-1, with 7 bases identical to TRBD2. Germline loops: CDR1 SGHAT, CDR2 FQNNGV. The CDR3 length is 17 residues. After removal of 4 bases from V and 3 bases from J, the junction contained 12 bases not matched to a gene. The CDR3 DNA sequence: TGTGCCAGCAGCTCTCGAGCCAGCGGGGCCAACTACAATGAGCAGTTCTTC. Protein: CASSSRASGANYNEQFF. The full variable domain, its missing parts supplied by reference TRBV11-2 and TRBJ2-1, is EAGVAQSPRYKIIEKRQSVAFWCNPISGHATLYWYQQILGQGPKLLIQFQNNGVVDDSQLPKDRFSAERLKGVDSTLKIQPAKLEDSAVYLCASSSRASGANYNEQFFGPGTRLTVL.

Here the CDR3 reads CASSQGGGGNQPQHF. CDR3 nucleotide sequence: TGTGCCAGCAGCCAGGGAGGGGGGGGAAATCAGCCCCAGCATTTT. The chain links TRBV5-4 to TRBJ1-5; tentatively, D is TRBD1 (6 bases). The CDR3 length is 15 residues. V was shortened by 4 bases and J by 4 bases, with 15 bases between the two germline ends. Per germline, CDR1 SGHNT and CDR2 YYREEE (reference sequence).

The chain is built from TRBV19 and TRBJ1-3, with D tentatively TRBD1 (6 bases). Trimming took 4 bases from V and 2 from J, leaving 9 bases between them. This CDR3 has 14 amino acids. Germline CDR1 reads LNHDA; CDR2 reads SQIVND (reference sequence). The CDR3 DNA sequence: TGTGCCAGTAGTAAGGGGGACGCTGGAAACACCATATATTTT. It specifies CASSKGDAGNTIYF.

The chain uses TRBV4-2 and TRBJ2-3, with 10 bases matching TRBD2. The germline V gene encodes CDR1 LGHNA and CDR2 YNFKEQ. The junction had 9 bases not matched to a gene; V was cut back by 0 bases and J by 6 bases. The CDR3 is made up of 17 amino acids. CDR3 protein: CASSQEYPAGGGDTQYF. The CDR3 nucleotides read TGTGCCAGCAGCCAAGAATACCCAGCGGGAGGGGGGGATACGCAGTATTTT.

The genes are TRBV5-6 and TRBJ2-1, with D maybe TRBD1 (6 bases). The CDR3 loop spans 15 amino acids. Germline lookup yields CDR1 SGHDT and CDR2 YYEEEE. Trimming removed 6 bases at V and 0 bases at J, with 13 bases between. The CDR3 sequence: CASIARGSSYNEQFF. CDR3 in DNA: TGTGCCAGCATCGCAAGGGGGAGCTCCTACAATGAGCAGTTCTTC.

In its sample, this clone was seen once. V and J are TRBV19 and TRBJ1-1; a weak D match, TRBD1 (6 bases). V lost 5 bases to trimming and J lost 4 bases, with 11 bases between them. CDR1 is LNHDA and CDR2 is SQIVND in the germline V gene (reference sequence). The CDR3 contains 13 residues. The CDR3 DNA reads as TGTGCCAGTAGTCGCGACAGGTCCACTGAAGCTTTCTTT. Protein sequence: CASSRDRSTEAFF.

The chain employs TRBV28 and TRBJ1-2; weak D call: TRBD1 (6 bases). There are 15 residues in the CDR3. Trimming cost V 6 bases and J 4 bases, with 18 bases left between them. Per the germline V gene, CDR1 is MDHEN and CDR2 is SYDVKM. CDR3 sequence: CASRKTGGGGYGYTF. DNA for the CDR3: TGTGCCAGCAGAAAAACCGGGGGCGGGGGCTATGGCTACACCTTC.

The chain uses TRBV28 and TRBJ1-1; D gene unclear. V lost 8 bases, J lost 4 bases, and 8 bases lay in between. This CDR3 contains 11 residues. Germline V gene lookup returns CDR1 MDHEN and CDR2 SYDVKM. The CDR3 region is CASLGGTEAFF. As DNA, the CDR3 is TGTGCCAGCCTGGGAGGCACTGAAGCTTTCTTT.

J is TRBJ2-7 and V is TRBV28; D is undetermined. Trimming took 5 bases from V and 4 from J, leaving 9 bases between them. The V gene's germline CDR1 is MDHEN and CDR2 SYDVKM. CDR3 length equals 12 residues. CDR3 sequence reads: CASSPLVYEQYF. CDR3 bases: TGTGCCAGCAGTCCCTTAGTATACGAGCAGTACTTC.

This clone came up a few times. The CDR3 bases are TGTGCCAGCAGCGTCGACAGAGTCTACGAGCAGTACTTC. Protein product: CASSVDRVYEQYF. The chain links TRBV7-8 to TRBJ2-7, with D possibly TRBD1 on 5 matching bases. The germline V gene has CDR1 SGHVS and CDR2 FQNEAQ. Between the trimmed V and J ends, which lost 5 bases and 3 bases, there was a span of 11 bases. CDR3 size: 13 residues.

This rearrangement joins TRBV15 to TRBJ1-2; 10 bases are shared with TRBD1. In germline, CDR1 is LNHNV, CDR2 YYDKDF (reference sequence). The CDR3 sequence is 17 residues long. V shed 0 bases, J shed 1 base, and the junction held 5 bases outside the gene matches. In nucleotides, the CDR3 is TGTGCCACCAGCAGAGATCTGGACAGGGGGTTTAACTATGGCTACACCTTC. Its translation: CATSRDLDRGFNYGYTF.

This chain uses TRBV5-1 with TRBJ1-2, with D maybe TRBD1 (6 bases). The germline V and J ends were trimmed by 7 bases and 3 bases, with 19 bases remaining between them. Germline CDR1 is SGHRS and CDR2 is YFSETQ. This CDR3 contains 15 residues. The CDR3 sequence is CASGVGAPSDYGYTF. For the CDR3, the DNA is TGCGCCAGCGGGGTGGGGGCACCATCGGACTATGGCTACACCTTC.

The chain has TRBV5-6 and TRBJ1-1, with a possible D match to TRBD1 (6 bases). The V end lost 4 bases, the J end lost 0 bases, and 13 bases lay between the germline ends. The CDR3 sequence is 15 residues long. Per germline, CDR1 SGHDT and CDR2 YYEEEE. CDR3 DNA: TGTGCCAGCAGCCGTGGGGGCTTTATGAACACTGAAGCTTTCTTT. Translating it yields CASSRGGFMNTEAFF.

The rearrangement joins TRBV5-1 to TRBJ1-1, with 10 bases aligning to TRBD1. Germline V lookup: CDR1 SGHRS, CDR2 YFSETQ. V was clipped by 4 bases and J by 8 bases; unmatched bases: 8. The CDR3 is made up of 14 amino acids. This CDR3 reads CASSRLDRGGEAFF. The CDR3 DNA sequence: TGCGCCAGCAGCCGACTGGACAGGGGGGGGGAAGCTTTCTTT.

This clone was observed a handful of times. The chain joins TRBV18 to TRBJ2-7; no clear D. Germline V lookup: CDR1 KGHSH, CDR2 LQKENI. The germline V and J ends were trimmed by 2 bases and 4 bases, with 6 bases remaining between them. CDR3 length equals 12 residues. The CDR3 DNA follows: TGTGCCAGCTCACCAGATGAGTACGAGCAGTACTTC. This encodes CASSPDEYEQYF.

This rearrangement joins TRBV30 to TRBJ1-2, with D hard to call. The germline V gene encodes CDR1 GTSNPN and CDR2 SVGIG (reference sequence). This CDR3 region has 14 residues. The V end was cut by 1 base, the J end by 4 bases, with 13 bases between. CDR3 loop: CAWSAPTGFYGYTF. DNA for the CDR3: TGTGCCTGGAGTGCCCCCACGGGGTTCTATGGCTACACCTTC.

This chain connects TRBV7-3 to TRBJ2-1; tentative D call: TRBD1 (6 bases). The germline gives CDR1 SGHTA, CDR2 FQGTGA. The V and J ends lost 4 bases and 0 bases respectively, with 13 bases between them. The length of the CDR3 is 16 residues. Here the CDR3 reads CASSWSGVLSYNEQFF. The CDR3 region has the DNA TGTGCCAGCAGCTGGTCAGGGGTTCTCTCCTACAATGAGCAGTTCTTC.